Below are 16 T cell receptor beta chains sequenced from a single sample in a study of blood T cells in healthy people across ages. For the second PCR, which ran for roughly 6 to 12 cycles, a sample-barcoded 5' primer and a J-beta primer mix were used. In TCRdb, the 5' RACE reads were re-called with MiXCR into one record per CDR3 protein. This sample carries more than 650,000 distinct CDR3 sequences, about 20% of them seen once, and the ten largest clones take 22%. Material for sequencing was blood. The source is an older man in good health.

The rearrangement joins TRBV6-1 to TRBJ2-1; 11 nucleotides align to TRBD2. CDR3 length: 16 amino acids. From germline, CDR1 is MNHNS and CDR2 SASEGT. With 6 bases clipped from V and 10 bases from J, the junction kept 14 bases outside the gene matches. CDR3 residues: CASRLGGTSGQREQFF. CDR3 bases: TGTGCCAGCAGGCTAGGTGGGACTAGCGGCCAAAGGGAGCAGTTCTTC.

V and J are TRBV6-1 and TRBJ2-3; 8 nucleotides align to TRBD1. Germline CDR1 is MNHNS and CDR2 is SASEGT. The CDR3 is made up of 14 amino acids. The V gene end was trimmed by 7 bases and the J gene end by 2 bases; junction bases not matched to a gene: 5. CDR3 region: CASIRDRTTDTQYF. CDR3 DNA: TGTGCCAGCATCCGGGACAGGACCACAGATACGCAGTATTTT.

The V gene is TRBV5-1, the J gene TRBJ1-6, with TRBD1 identical over 9 bases. The V and J ends lost 4 bases and 9 bases, in that order; junction bases with no gene match: 11. Germline loops: CDR1 SGHRS, CDR2 YFSETQ. This CDR3 region has 16 residues. CDR3 nucleotide sequence: TGCGCCAGCAGCCTCTCGACAGGGGGTAGTAGTTCACCCCTCCACTTT. Translation gives CASSLSTGGSSSPLHF.

This clonotype has more than one count but fewer than ten. This chain joins TRBV28 and TRBJ1-1; possible D gene TRBD1, 6 bases. V was shortened by 5 bases and J by 1 base, with 14 bases between the two germline ends. Germline-derived CDR1 and CDR2 are MDHEN and SYDVKM. The CDR3 length is 15 residues. The DNA for the CDR3 is TGTGCCAGCAGTCCCCTGACAGGACCGAACACTGAAGCTTTCTTT. Translation: CASSPLTGPNTEAFF. The full variable domain, its missing parts supplied by reference TRBV28 and TRBJ1-1, is DVKVTQSSRYLVKRTGEKVFLECVQDMDHENMFWYRQDPGLGLRLIYFSYDVKMKEKGDIPEGYSVSREKKERFSLILESASTNQTSMYLCASSPLTGPNTEAFFGQGTRLTVV.

This clonotype was seen only a few times. The chain combines TRBV12-3 or TRBV12-4 with TRBJ2-7; 8 bases are shared with TRBD1. After removal of 3 bases from V and 1 base from J, the junction contained 5 bases not matched to a gene. The CDR3 has 15 residues. Here the CDR3 reads CASSFDRGVSYEQYF. The CDR3 bases are TGTGCCAGCAGTTTCGACAGGGGTGTGTCCTACGAGCAGTACTTC.

The V gene is TRBV29-1, the J gene TRBJ2-5; tentatively, D is TRBD2 (6 bases). The J call is uncertain, as TRBJ2-1 better fits the DNA end. Looked up from germline, CDR1 is SQVTM and CDR2 is ANQGSEA. The CDR3 sequence is 13 residues long. Here the CDR3 DNA reads TGCAGCGTTGAGGGGTCAGCGGGTGGTGAGCAGTTCTTC. This gives the protein CSVEGSAGGEQFF.

The chain employs TRBV6-4 and TRBJ2-7, with D unresolved. Deletions cut 4 bases from V and 2 bases from J, with 9 bases between. The germline V gene encodes CDR1 MRHNA and CDR2 SNTAGT. The CDR3 loop spans 13 amino acids. The CDR3 region has the DNA TGTGCCAGCAGTGCCCGCAGGACCTACGAGCAGTACTTC. Residues: CASSARRTYEQYF.

The chain joins TRBV20-1 to TRBJ2-1, with 8 nucleotides matching TRBD1. This CDR3 region has 12 residues. The germline V gene has CDR1 DFQATT and CDR2 SNEGSKA (reference sequence). The trim removed 3 bases at V and 7 bases at J, leaving 2 bases unmatched. As DNA, the CDR3 is TGCAGTGCTAGTACAGGGGGGAATGAGCAGTTCTTC. Translated, it gives CSASTGGNEQFF.

The V and J genes are TRBV6-2 or TRBV6-3 and TRBJ1-2, with TRBD1 matching 7 bases. Looked up from germline, CDR1 is MNHEY and CDR2 is SVGEGT. The CDR3 runs 15 residues. Trimming cost V 9 bases and J 8 bases; bases outside gene matches: 18. CDR3 nucleotide sequence: TGTGCCAGTTCGCCGACAGGGCCCACCCGGCGCGGCTACACCTTC. Encoded protein: CASSPTGPTRRGYTF.

The CDR3 spells CASSPSMATDTQYF. CDR3 nucleotides: TGTGCCAGCTCACCTTCTATGGCCACAGATACGCAGTATTTT. The V call is TRBV18, the J call TRBJ2-3, with D uncertain. Germline CDR1 reads KGHSH; CDR2 reads LQKENI. This CDR3 region has 14 residues. V was clipped by 3 bases and J by 2 bases, with 9 bases between them.

V gene TRBV5-5 combines with J gene TRBJ2-1, with 14 nucleotides matching TRBD2. Trimming cost V 4 bases and J 8 bases; bases outside gene matches: 2. The V gene's germline CDR1 is SGHKS and CDR2 YYEKEE (reference sequence). The CDR3 runs to 14 residues. Here the CDR3 reads CASSTGLAGDEQFF. CDR3 nucleotide sequence: TGTGCCAGCAGCACGGGACTAGCGGGGGATGAGCAGTTCTTC.

This clonotype has a handful of counts. The chain links TRBV7-2 to TRBJ1-3; 7 nucleotides align to TRBD1. The germline gives CDR1 SGHTA, CDR2 FQGNSA. V shed 5 bases, J shed 2 bases, and the junction held 9 bases outside the gene matches. The CDR3 has 16 residues. The CDR3 DNA reads TGTGCCAGCAGCCCCCAACAGGGGTCGGCTGGAAACACCATATATTTT. Its translation is CASSPQQGSAGNTIYF.

The chain uses TRBV29-1 and TRBJ1-2; possible D gene TRBD1, 6 bases. The germline CDR1 and CDR2 sequences are SQVTM and ANQGSEA. V shed 0 bases and J shed 4 bases, with 15 bases lying between them. This CDR3 is built from 15 residues. DNA of the CDR3: TGCAGCGTTGAAGATTGGGGGGCTCCGAGCTATGGCTACACCTTC. It is translated as CSVEDWGAPSYGYTF.

A few counts support this clonotype. The chain uses TRBV27 and TRBJ2-7; 10 bases are a match to TRBD2. Unmatched junction bases numbered 4, after V lost 3 bases and J lost 2 bases. Germline loops: CDR1 MNHEY, CDR2 SMNVEV (reference sequence). The CDR3 sequence is 15 residues long. The CDR3 spells CASSFQRGGTYEQYF. Here the CDR3 DNA reads TGTGCCAGCAGTTTCCAGCGGGGGGGCACCTACGAGCAGTACTTC.

The chain recombines TRBV20-1 with TRBJ1-1, with D possibly TRBD1 on 6 matching bases. The ends were cut back, 2 bases at V and 2 bases at J, with 15 bases in the middle. The germline V gene has CDR1 DFQATT and CDR2 SNEGSKA (reference sequence). CDR3 length: 15 residues. The CDR3 DNA sequence: TGCAGTGCTAGAATCCAGGGACAAGTCAACACTGAAGCTTTCTTT. Residues: CSARIQGQVNTEAFF.

About this clonotype: The CDR3 end shows no conserved phenylalanine or tryptophan, and so a read error is likely. This chain connects TRBV28 to TRBJ1-1; D ambiguous. The CDR3 length is 14 residues. Trimming removed 8 bases from V and 6 bases from J, with 19 bases in between. Germline values: CDR1 MDHEN, CDR2 SYDVKM. Here the CDR3 reads CASQLGGERAEAFL. Written as DNA, the CDR3 is TGTGCCAGCCAGCTTGGTGGCGAGAGGGCTGAAGCTTTCCTT.